Each of the 15 T cell receptor beta chains below was sequenced from the same sample in a study of cytomegalovirus exposure and HLA in healthy donors. PCR employed 60 Vbeta and 13 Jbeta primers. Using immunoSEQ multiplex PCR, the repertoire was profiled, and TCRdb retains in-frame clones only, with some absent. In the table there are about 160,000 clones, approximately 80% of which are singletons. The sequencing input was PBMCs. These receptors were taken from a woman between 40 and 55 years old in good health and CMV-seropositive.

The chain is built from TRBV19 and TRBJ1-1, with 8 bases fitting TRBD1. The V gene end was trimmed by 7 bases and the J gene end by 4 bases; junction bases not matched to a gene: 11. In germline, CDR1 is LNHDA, CDR2 SQIVND (reference sequence). This CDR3 spans 15 amino acids. The CDR3 nucleotides read TGTGCCAGTACCGCGACAGGGGCGCAGGTCACTGAAGCTTTCTTT. It translates to CASTATGAQVTEAFF.

This rearrangement joins TRBV28 to TRBJ1-1, with TRBD1 matching over 7 bases. This CDR3 spans 14 amino acids. Germline V CDR1 and CDR2: MDHEN, SYDVKM. The V segment lost 5 bases and the J segment 1 base; nucleotides outside the gene matches: 4. The CDR3, as DNA: TGTGCCAGCAGTCCCCGGACAGGGAACACTGAAGCTTTCTTT. Translation gives CASSPRTGNTEAFF.

This clone was picked up one time. CDR3 sequence reads: CASSLGSGGQETQYF. The CDR3 coding sequence is TGCGCCAGCAGCTTGGGTAGCGGGGGGCAAGAGACCCAGTACTTC. The V gene is TRBV5-1, the J gene TRBJ2-5; 10 bases map to TRBD2. The V segment lost 0 bases and the J segment 2 bases; nucleotides outside the gene matches: 1. This CDR3 has 15 amino acids. The germline V gene has CDR1 SGHRS and CDR2 YFSETQ.

The chain employs TRBV5-1 and TRBJ2-1, with a weak D call TRBD1 (5 bases). The germline CDR1 and CDR2 sequences are SGHRS and YFSETQ. Trimming cost V 0 bases and J 6 bases, with 13 bases left between them. The CDR3 sequence is 15 residues long. The CDR3, as DNA: TGCGCCAGCAGCTTGGAGGGGTCTCCCCTCAATGAGCAGTTCTTC. This gives the protein CASSLEGSPLNEQFF.

This clone occurred a few times. The chain employs TRBV7-8 and TRBJ1-6; D not resolved. V lost 0 bases and J lost 11, with 11 bases in between. Germline V lookup: CDR1 SGHVS, CDR2 FQNEAQ. There are 14 residues in the CDR3. The CDR3, as DNA: TGTGCCAGCAGCTTAGCCCCCCGGCAGGCACCCCTCCACTTT. This encodes CASSLAPRQAPLHF. Combining the CDR3 with reference TRBV7-8 and TRBJ1-6 gives the whole variable domain GAGVSQSPRYKVAKRGQDVALRCDPISGHVSLFWYQQALGQGPEFLTYFQNEAQLDKSGLPSDRFFAERPEGSVSTLKIQRTQQEDSAVYLCASSLAPRQAPLHFGNGTRLTVT.

This chain connects TRBV6-1 to TRBJ1-5; D is unclear. Germline V lookup: CDR1 MNHNS, CDR2 SASEGT. Trimming cost V 4 bases and J 0 bases, with 10 bases left between them. The CDR3 totals 15 residues. The CDR3 sequence: CASSARGYSNQPQHF. The CDR3 nucleotides are TGTGCCAGCAGTGCCCGGGGATATAGCAATCAGCCCCAGCATTTT.

The chain employs TRBV7-2 and TRBJ2-2; perhaps TRBD1 as D (6 bases). The CDR3 is made up of 15 amino acids. The V gene's germline CDR1 is SGHTA and CDR2 FQGNSA. The V end was cut by 5 bases, the J end by 6 bases, with 16 bases between. For the CDR3, the DNA is TGTGCCAGCAGCGAAGGGACGGCAGGGGCCGGGGAGCTGTTTTTT. Protein: CASSEGTAGAGELFF.

The gene calls are TRBV5-1 and TRBJ2-7; 15 positions match TRBD2. The CDR3 is made up of 20 amino acids. Germline loops: CDR1 SGHRS, CDR2 YFSETQ. J lost 4 bases, V lost 3 bases, and 17 bases had no gene match. The CDR3 here is CASSWGLAGGGGRVPYEQYF. CDR3 DNA sequence: TGCGCCAGCAGCTGGGGACTAGCGGGAGGAGGGGGGCGGGTCCCTTACGAGCAGTACTTC. The full variable domain, rest sourced from reference TRBV5-1 and TRBJ2-7, is KAGVTQTPRYLIKTRGQQVTLSCSPISGHRSVSWYQQTPGQGLQFLFEYFSETQRNKGNFPGRFSGRQFSNSRSEMNVSTLELGDSALYLCASSWGLAGGGGRVPYEQYFGPGTRLTVT.

This clone was detected only a few times. This chain joins TRBV7-2 and TRBJ2-5, with TRBD2 matching over 11 bases. Trimming cost V 1 base and J 13 bases; bases outside gene matches: 11. This CDR3 has 15 amino acids. Germline values: CDR1 SGHTA, CDR2 FQGNSA. In DNA form, the CDR3 reads TGTGCCAGCAGCTTAGTGGGGGCGCTAGCGGGGGGAGTGTACTTC. It codes for CASSLVGALAGGVYF. The entire variable domain, with the rest obtained from reference TRBV7-2 and TRBJ2-5, is as follows: GAGVSQSPSNKVTEKGKDVELRCDPISGHTALYWYRQSLGQGLEFLIYFQGNSAPDKSGLPSDRFSAERTGGSVSTLTIQRTQQEDSAVYLCASSLVGALAGGVYFGPGTRLLVL.

This clone was seen only a few times. The gene calls are TRBV5-1 and TRBJ2-1; the match to TRBD2 covers 10 bases. Trimming removed 0 bases from V and 4 bases from J; junction bases left unmatched: 1. The CDR3 runs 15 residues. The V gene's germline CDR1 is SGHRS and CDR2 YFSETQ. CDR3 bases: TGCGCCAGCAGCTTGGGGACTAGCGGTTACAATGAGCAGTTCTTC. This gives the protein CASSLGTSGYNEQFF. Based on the CDR3 plus reference TRBV5-1 and TRBJ2-1, the full variable domain is KAGVTQTPRYLIKTRGQQVTLSCSPISGHRSVSWYQQTPGQGLQFLFEYFSETQRNKGNFPGRFSGRQFSNSRSEMNVSTLELGDSALYLCASSLGTSGYNEQFFGPGTRLTVL.

The chain combines TRBV5-1 with TRBJ2-7; TRBD1 might be the D (6 bases). V dropped 4 bases and J dropped 0 bases, with 23 bases sitting between them. The CDR3 has 18 amino acids. Germline loops: CDR1 SGHRS, CDR2 YFSETQ. CDR3 region: CASSRTLGTGQLSYEQYF. In DNA, the CDR3 is TGCGCCAGCAGCAGGACCCTGGGCACCGGACAGCTCTCCTACGAGCAGTACTTC.

The chain employs TRBV29-1 and TRBJ1-1, with 7 bases matching TRBD1. CDR1 and CDR2 from the germline V gene are SQVTM and ANQGSEA. V shed 6 bases, J shed 2 bases, and the junction held 6 bases outside the gene matches. The CDR3 is 13 amino acids. The CDR3 reads CSVEGQFNTEAFF. The DNA for the CDR3 is TGCAGCGTCGAGGGACAGTTTAACACTGAAGCTTTCTTT.

The V and J genes are TRBV19 and TRBJ1-1, with D maybe TRBD1 (5 bases). Trimming removed 5 bases from V and 4 bases from J, with 11 bases in between. The CDR3 length is 13 residues. Germline CDR1 reads LNHDA; CDR2 reads SQIVND (reference sequence). The CDR3 reads CASSEQVVTEAFF. The CDR3 DNA sequence: TGTGCCAGTAGTGAACAGGTCGTCACTGAAGCTTTCTTT. The full variable domain, with the rest looked up from reference TRBV19 and TRBJ1-1, is DGGITQSPKYLFRKEGQNVTLSCEQNLNHDAMYWYRQDPGQGLRLIYYSQIVNDFQKGDIAEGYSVSREKKESFPLTVTSAQKNPTAFYLCASSEQVVTEAFFGQGTRLTVV.

The chain recombines TRBV19 with TRBJ1-5; perhaps TRBD1 as D (5 bases). CDR1 and CDR2 from the germline V gene are LNHDA and SQIVND (reference sequence). The ends were cut back, 0 bases at V and 2 bases at J, with 11 bases in the middle. This CDR3 has 16 amino acids. The CDR3 spells CASSIELSRGNQPQHF. CDR3 coding DNA: TGTGCCAGTAGTATAGAGTTGTCCAGGGGCAATCAGCCCCAGCATTTT.

This chain connects TRBV11-2 to TRBJ2-2, with a tentative D call TRBD1 (6 bases). Germline V gene lookup returns CDR1 SGHAT and CDR2 FQNNGV. V was shortened by 8 bases and J by 6 bases, with 7 bases between the two germline ends. This CDR3 has 11 amino acids. The CDR3 protein is CASWGPGELFF. CDR3 nucleotides: TGTGCCAGCTGGGGGCCCGGGGAGCTGTTTTTT.